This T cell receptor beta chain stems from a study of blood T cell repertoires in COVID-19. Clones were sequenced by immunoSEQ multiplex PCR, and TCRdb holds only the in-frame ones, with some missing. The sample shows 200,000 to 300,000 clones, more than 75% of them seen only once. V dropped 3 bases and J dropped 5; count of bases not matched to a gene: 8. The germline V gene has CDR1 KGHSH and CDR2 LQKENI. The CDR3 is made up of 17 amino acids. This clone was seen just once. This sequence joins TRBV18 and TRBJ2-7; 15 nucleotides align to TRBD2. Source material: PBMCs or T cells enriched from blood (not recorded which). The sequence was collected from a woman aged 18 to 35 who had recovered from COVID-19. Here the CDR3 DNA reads TGTGCCAGCTCACCGGGACTAGCGGGAGGAGTATCCCACGAGCAGTACTTC. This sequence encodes CASSPGLAGGVSHEQYF.